These T cell receptor beta chains were read from a single sample in a study of blood T cells in healthy people across ages. TCRdb processed the 5' RACE reads anew with MiXCR; each CDR3 protein has one entry. The table lists about 770,000 distinct CDR3 sequences, under 55% of them singletons. The source material was blood. The receptors come from a man aged 55-75 years in good health. Each CDR3 is given with its conserved first and last residue. Each record gives: D gene, V gene, J gene, clone size, CDR3 DNA, CDR3 protein. D genes are given only for firm matches. Size tells how often a clone was seen (once, few, many) or the class of an expanded clone, and some rows leave it out.

NA,TRBV4-3,TRBJ2-7,NA,TGCGCCAGCAGCCAAGACAGGGGGAGGTCCTACGAGCAGTACTTC,CASSQDRGRSYEQYF
NA,TRBV21-1,TRBJ2-3,once,TGTGCCAGCAGCAAAATCAGGGTCCTAAGCCCAGATACGCAGTATTTT,CASSKIRVLSPDTQYF
NA,TRBV4-1,TRBJ2-7,NA,TGCGCCAGCAGCCAAGAACAGGGATGGGAGCAGTACTTC,CASSQEQGWEQYF
NA,TRBV14,TRBJ2-5,NA,TGTGCCGGCAGCCAAGTCCGGGACATAGAGACCCAGTACTTC,CAGSQVRDIETQYF
TRBD2,TRBV20-1,TRBJ2-1,NA,TGCAGTGCTAGGGGGGGGACTAGCGGAACGGAGCAGTTCTTC,CSARGGTSGTEQFF
NA,TRBV15,TRBJ2-7,NA,TGTGCCACCAGCAGAGATATGGAGGCCGAGCAGTACTTC,CATSRDMEAEQYF
NA,TRBV20-1,TRBJ2-7,NA,TGCAGTGCTAGGTTCGACTCCTACGAGCAGTACTTC,CSARFDSYEQYF
TRBD2,TRBV3-1,TRBJ2-3,NA,TGTGCCAGCAGCCCACCGGGACTAGACGCAGATACGCAGTATTTT,CASSPPGLDADTQYF
NA,TRBV7-9,TRBJ2-7,NA,TGTGCCAGCAGCCCCCTCGAAGGGACTTCTTACTACGAGCAGTACTTC,CASSPLEGTSYYEQYF
NA,TRBV25-1,TRBJ1-1,NA,TGTGCCAGCACTACCATAACCCCGGGACTTCAGAACACTGAAGCTTTCTTT,CASTTITPGLQNTEAFF
TRBD2,TRBV5-1,TRBJ2-3,NA,TGCGCCAGCAGCAGGACTAGCGGGCAAGCTAGCACAGATACGCAGTATTTT,CASSRTSGQASTDTQYF
TRBD1,TRBV5-6,TRBJ2-1,NA,TGTGCCAGCAGCTTGTATTTAGGGACAGGGACCAATGAGCAGTTCTTC,CASSLYLGTGTNEQFF
TRBD2,TRBV5-1,TRBJ2-3,NA,TGCGCCAGCAAGACTAGCGGGGGGTCGGATACGCAGTATTTT,CASKTSGGSDTQYF
NA,TRBV20-1,TRBJ1-1,many,TGCAGCGCGTCTGTGAACACTGAAGCTTTCTTT,CSASVNTEAFF
NA,TRBV6-1,TRBJ2-3,few,TGTGCCAGCAATAGAGCGGGGAGGGACAATACGCAGTATTTT,CASNRAGRDNTQYF